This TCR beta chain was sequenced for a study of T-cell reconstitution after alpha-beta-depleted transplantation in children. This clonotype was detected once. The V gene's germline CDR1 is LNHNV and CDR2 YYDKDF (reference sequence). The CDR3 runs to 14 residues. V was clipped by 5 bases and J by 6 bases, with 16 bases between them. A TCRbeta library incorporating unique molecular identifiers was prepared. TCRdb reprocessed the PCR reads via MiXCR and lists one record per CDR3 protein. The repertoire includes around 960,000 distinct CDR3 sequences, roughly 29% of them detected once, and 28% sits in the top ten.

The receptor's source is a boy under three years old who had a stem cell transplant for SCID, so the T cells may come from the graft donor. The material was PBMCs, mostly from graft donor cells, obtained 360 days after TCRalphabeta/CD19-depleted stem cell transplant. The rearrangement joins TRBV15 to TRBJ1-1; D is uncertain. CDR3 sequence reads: CATSGENVKPEAFF. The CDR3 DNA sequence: TGTGCCACCAGCGGGGAGAACGTTAAGCCTGAAGCTTTCTTT. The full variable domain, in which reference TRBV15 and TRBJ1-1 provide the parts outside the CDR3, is DAMVIQNPRYQVTQFGKPVTLSCSQTLNHNVMYWYQQKSSQAPKLLFHYYDKDFNNEADTPDNFQSRRPNTSFCFLDIRSPGLGDTAMYLCATSGENVKPEAFFGQGTRLTVV.